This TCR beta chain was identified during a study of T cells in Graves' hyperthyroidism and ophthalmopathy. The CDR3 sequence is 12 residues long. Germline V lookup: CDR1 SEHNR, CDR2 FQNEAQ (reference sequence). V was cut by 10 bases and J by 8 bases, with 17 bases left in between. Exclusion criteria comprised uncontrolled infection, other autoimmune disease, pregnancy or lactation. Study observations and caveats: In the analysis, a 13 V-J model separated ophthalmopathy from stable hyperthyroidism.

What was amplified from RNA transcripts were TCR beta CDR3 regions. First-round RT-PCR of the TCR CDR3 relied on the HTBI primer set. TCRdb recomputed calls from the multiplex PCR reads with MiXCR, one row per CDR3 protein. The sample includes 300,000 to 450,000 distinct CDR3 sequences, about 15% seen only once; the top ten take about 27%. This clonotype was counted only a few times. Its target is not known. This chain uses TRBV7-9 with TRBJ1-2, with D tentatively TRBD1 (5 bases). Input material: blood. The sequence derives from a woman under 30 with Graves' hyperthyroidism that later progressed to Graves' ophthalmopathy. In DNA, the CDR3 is TGTGCCACCCACGGGGGGGGGGACGGCTACACCTTC. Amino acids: CATHGGGDGYTF.